A single sample is the source of the 3 T cell receptor beta chains below, sequenced in a study of blood T cell repertoires in COVID-19. Measured with immunoSEQ multiplex PCR; TCRdb has only the in-frame clones, and not every one. The table includes approximately 97,000 clones, about 80% detected once. What was sequenced was peripheral blood. The receptors here all came from a human donor in a cohort sampled during active COVID-19.

The chain is built from TRBV5-1 and TRBJ1-6, with TRBD1 identical over 7 bases. Germline lookup yields CDR1 SGHRS and CDR2 YFSETQ. The CDR3 is 16 amino acids. V dropped 4 bases and J dropped 4; count of bases not matched to a gene: 8. CDR3 loop: CASSNGQARYNSPLHF. CDR3 DNA sequence: TGCGCCAGCAGCAACGGACAGGCACGATATAATTCACCCCTCCACTTT.

This chain uses TRBV4-3 with TRBJ2-3; no reliable D call. V was shortened by 4 bases and J by 2 bases, with 10 bases between the two germline ends. The length of the CDR3 is 14 residues. Germline CDR1 is LGHNA and CDR2 is YSLEER. The CDR3 DNA sequence: TGCGCCAGCAGCCGCCAGGATCTCACAGATACGCAGTATTTT. Translated, it gives CASSRQDLTDTQYF.

This rearrangement joins TRBV28 to TRBJ2-5; D is perhaps TRBD2 (7 bases). V lost 3 bases and J lost 0, with 14 bases in between. There are 16 residues in the CDR3. In germline, CDR1 is MDHEN, CDR2 SYDVKM. Here the CDR3 DNA reads TGTGCCAGCAGTTTTGGGGGGGGGCCCTACCAAGAGACCCAGTACTTC. Amino acid sequence: CASSFGGGPYQETQYF.